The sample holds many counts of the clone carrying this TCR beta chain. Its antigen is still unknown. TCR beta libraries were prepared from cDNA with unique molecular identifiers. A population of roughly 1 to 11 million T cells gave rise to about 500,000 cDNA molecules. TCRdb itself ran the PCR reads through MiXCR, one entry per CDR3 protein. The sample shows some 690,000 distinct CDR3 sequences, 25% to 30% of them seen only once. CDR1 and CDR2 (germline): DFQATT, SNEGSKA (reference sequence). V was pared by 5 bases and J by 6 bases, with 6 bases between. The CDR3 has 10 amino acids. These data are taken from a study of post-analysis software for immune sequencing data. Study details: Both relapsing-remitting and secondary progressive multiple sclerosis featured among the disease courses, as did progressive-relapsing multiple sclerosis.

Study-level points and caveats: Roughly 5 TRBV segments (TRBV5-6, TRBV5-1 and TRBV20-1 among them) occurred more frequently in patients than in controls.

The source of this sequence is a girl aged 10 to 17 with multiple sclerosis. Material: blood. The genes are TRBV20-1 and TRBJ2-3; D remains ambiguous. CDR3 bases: TGCAGTGCTCAGAGTGATACGCAGTATTTT. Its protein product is CSAQSDTQYF.